A selection of T cell receptor beta chains follows, all from one sample in a study of blood T cell repertoires in COVID-19. Assay: immunoSEQ multiplex PCR; the TCRdb copy retains only in-frame clones and omits some. The data show about 160,000 clones, with approximately 87% seen just once and around 4% held by the top ten. Input material: peripheral blood. Receptors originate from a woman in her seventies with acute or convalescent COVID-19. The CDR3 runs from the conserved cysteine through the conserved F or W. D genes are given only for firm matches. Clone size appears in some rows only: once, few, many, or a class for an expanded clone.

j_gene: TRBJ1-1
d_gene: TRBD1
abundance: -
v_gene: TRBV5-1
CDR3aa: CASSLPGTENTEAFF
CDR3nt: TGCGCCAGCAGCTTGCCCGGGACAGAGAACACTGAAGCTTTCTTT

j_gene: TRBJ1-3
d_gene: TRBD1
abundance: once
v_gene: TRBV10-2
CDR3aa: CASSEIRRDRGHGNTIYF
CDR3nt: TGCGCCAGCAGTGAAATCCGCCGAGACAGGGGGCACGGAAACACCATATATTTT

j_gene: TRBJ2-7
d_gene: -
abundance: -
v_gene: TRBV5-6
CDR3aa: CASSLAARAKLSYEQYF
CDR3nt: TGTGCCAGCAGCTTGGCGGCCAGGGCAAAACTCTCCTACGAGCAGTACTTC

j_gene: TRBJ1-1
d_gene: -
abundance: -
v_gene: TRBV20-1
CDR3aa: CSATVLTEAFF
CDR3nt: TGCAGTGCCACAGTTCTCACTGAAGCTTTCTTT

j_gene: TRBJ1-5
d_gene: -
abundance: -
v_gene: TRBV12-5
CDR3aa: CASGLVGRLVNQPQHF
CDR3nt: TGTGCTAGTGGTTTGGTGGGCAGGTTAGTTAATCAGCCCCAGCATTTT

j_gene: TRBJ2-3
d_gene: -
abundance: -
v_gene: TRBV18
CDR3aa: CASSPLEGVDTQYF
CDR3nt: TGTGCCAGCTCACCACTTGAGGGGGTAGATACGCAGTATTTT

j_gene: TRBJ1-2
d_gene: TRBD1
abundance: -
v_gene: TRBV3-1/TRBV3-2
CDR3aa: CASSSGQGPYGYTF
CDR3nt: TGTGCCAGCAGCAGTGGACAGGGCCCCTATGGCTACACCTTC

j_gene: TRBJ2-7
d_gene: TRBD2
abundance: few
v_gene: TRBV14
CDR3aa: CASSQIRSGRASSYEQYF
CDR3nt: TGTGCCAGCAGCCAAATCCGTAGCGGGAGGGCCTCCTCCTACGAGCAGTACTTC

j_gene: TRBJ2-2
d_gene: -
abundance: -
v_gene: TRBV4-2
CDR3aa: CASSQASLKGTGELFF
CDR3nt: TGTGCCAGCAGCCAGGCTAGTCTTAAAGGCACCGGGGAGCTGTTTTTT

j_gene: TRBJ2-6
d_gene: TRBD2
abundance: -
v_gene: TRBV9
CDR3aa: CASSVEGAGGLSGANVLTF
CDR3nt: TGTGCCAGCAGCGTAGAGGGTGCGGGGGGCCTCTCTGGGGCCAACGTCCTGACTTTC

j_gene: TRBJ2-2
d_gene: TRBD2
abundance: -
v_gene: TRBV9
CDR3aa: CASSEQAGGNTGELFF
CDR3nt: TGTGCCAGCAGCGAACAAGCGGGAGGGAACACCGGGGAGCTGTTTTTT

j_gene: TRBJ1-1
d_gene: TRBD1
abundance: -
v_gene: TRBV2
CDR3aa: CASRQRDRWNTEAFF
CDR3nt: TGTGCCAGCAGACAGAGGGACAGATGGAACACTGAAGCTTTCTTT

j_gene: TRBJ2-5
d_gene: TRBD2
abundance: -
v_gene: TRBV4-2
CDR3aa: CASSQAGTGGETQYF
CDR3nt: TGTGCCAGCAGCCAAGCCGGGACGGGAGGGGAGACCCAGTACTTC

j_gene: TRBJ2-3
d_gene: TRBD1
abundance: -
v_gene: TRBV7-2
CDR3aa: CASSLGTGGADTQYF
CDR3nt: TGTGCCAGCAGCTTAGGGACAGGGGGCGCAGATACGCAGTATTTT

j_gene: TRBJ2-7
d_gene: -
abundance: -
v_gene: TRBV4-2
CDR3aa: CASSPSYFKDYEQYF
CDR3nt: TGTGCCAGCAGCCCAAGTTACTTCAAAGACTACGAGCAGTACTTC

j_gene: TRBJ1-5
d_gene: TRBD1
abundance: -
v_gene: TRBV7-2
CDR3aa: CASSLRGRGYGSNQPQHF
CDR3nt: TGTGCCAGCAGCTTAAGAGGCAGGGGGTATGGGAGCAATCAGCCCCAGCATTTT

j_gene: TRBJ1-4
d_gene: -
abundance: -
v_gene: TRBV5-1
CDR3aa: CASSGGPATTNEKLFF
CDR3nt: TGCGCCAGCAGCGGAGGACCCGCCACAACTAATGAAAAACTGTTTTTT

j_gene: TRBJ1-1
d_gene: TRBD1
abundance: -
v_gene: TRBV5-1
CDR3aa: CASSSGQGSTEAFF
CDR3nt: TGCGCCAGCAGCTCGGGACAGGGTAGCACTGAAGCTTTCTTT

j_gene: TRBJ1-2
d_gene: -
abundance: -
v_gene: TRBV14
CDR3aa: CASSQVHADYTF
CDR3nt: TGTGCCAGCAGCCAAGTCCATGCGGACTACACCTTC

j_gene: TRBJ2-2
d_gene: -
abundance: -
v_gene: TRBV5-1
CDR3aa: CASSPQNTGELFF
CDR3nt: TGCGCCAGCAGCCCCCAGAACACCGGGGAGCTGTTTTTT

j_gene: TRBJ1-6
d_gene: TRBD1
abundance: -
v_gene: TRBV15
CDR3aa: CATSGQGQLLNSPLHF
CDR3nt: TGTGCCACCAGCGGCCAGGGACAGTTACTTAATTCACCCCTCCACTTT

j_gene: TRBJ1-5
d_gene: -
abundance: -
v_gene: TRBV6-6
CDR3aa: CASSTGYNQPQHF
CDR3nt: TGTGCCAGCAGCACAGGGTATAACCAGCCCCAGCATTTT

j_gene: TRBJ2-2
d_gene: -
abundance: -
v_gene: TRBV20-1
CDR3aa: CSASGEGNTGELFF
CDR3nt: TGCAGTGCTAGTGGTGAGGGGAACACCGGGGAGCTGTTTTTT

j_gene: TRBJ2-3
d_gene: TRBD2
abundance: once
v_gene: TRBV11-2
CDR3aa: CASSAGLAAYTDTQYF
CDR3nt: TGTGCCAGCAGCGCTGGACTAGCGGCCTACACAGATACGCAGTATTTT

j_gene: TRBJ2-2
d_gene: TRBD2
abundance: -
v_gene: TRBV20-1
CDR3aa: CSASLTSGSTGELFF
CDR3nt: TGCAGTGCTAGTCTGACTAGCGGGTCCACCGGGGAGCTGTTTTTT

j_gene: TRBJ2-5
d_gene: -
abundance: -
v_gene: TRBV15
CDR3aa: CATSRDYASQETQYF
CDR3nt: TGTGCCACCAGCAGAGACTACGCGTCCCAAGAGACCCAGTACTTC

j_gene: TRBJ2-7
d_gene: -
abundance: -
v_gene: TRBV5-1
CDR3aa: CASSSTGNSYEQYF
CDR3nt: TGCGCCAGCAGCTCAACAGGGAACTCCTACGAGCAGTACTTC

j_gene: TRBJ1-5
d_gene: -
abundance: -
v_gene: TRBV10-3
CDR3aa: CAISELGHNNQPQHF
CDR3nt: TGTGCCATCAGTGAGTTGGGACATAACAATCAGCCCCAGCATTTT

j_gene: TRBJ1-2
d_gene: TRBD1
abundance: -
v_gene: TRBV4-2
CDR3aa: CASSQLTGGSPGYTF
CDR3nt: TGTGCCAGCAGCCAATTGACAGGGGGCTCCCCAGGCTACACCTTC

j_gene: TRBJ2-1
d_gene: -
abundance: -
v_gene: TRBV3-1/TRBV3-2
CDR3aa: CASSPSGGSYNEQFF
CDR3nt: TGTGCCAGCAGCCCCTCTGGCGGCTCCTACAATGAGCAGTTCTTC

j_gene: TRBJ1-1
d_gene: TRBD1
abundance: few
v_gene: TRBV4-3
CDR3aa: CASSRGTDTEAFF
CDR3nt: TGCGCCAGCAGCCGGGGGACAGACACTGAAGCTTTCTTT

j_gene: TRBJ2-2
d_gene: TRBD1
abundance: -
v_gene: TRBV5-1
CDR3aa: CASSLRTGNTGELFF
CDR3nt: TGCGCCAGCAGCTTAAGGACAGGGAACACCGGGGAGCTGTTTTTT

j_gene: TRBJ1-2
d_gene: TRBD1
abundance: -
v_gene: TRBV11-2
CDR3aa: CASRHLRGQGLTNYGYTF
CDR3nt: TGTGCCAGCAGACACCTGCGCGGACAGGGGTTAACTAACTATGGCTACACCTTC

j_gene: TRBJ1-2
d_gene: -
abundance: -
v_gene: TRBV6-5
CDR3aa: CASSRTGGQGYGYTF
CDR3nt: TGTGCCAGCAGTAGGACCGGGGGGCAAGGCTATGGCTACACCTTC

j_gene: TRBJ1-4
d_gene: -
abundance: -
v_gene: TRBV30
CDR3aa: CAWKGLSEKLFF
CDR3nt: TGTGCCTGGAAGGGACTATCTGAAAAACTGTTTTTT

j_gene: TRBJ2-7
d_gene: TRBD2
abundance: few
v_gene: TRBV5-6
CDR3aa: CASSLMSSGGGEQYF
CDR3nt: TGTGCCAGCAGCTTGATGTCTAGCGGGGGGGGCGAGCAGTACTTC

j_gene: TRBJ1-5
d_gene: -
abundance: -
v_gene: TRBV2
CDR3aa: CASSGGPNQPQHF
CDR3nt: TGTGCCAGCTCCGGGGGGCCCAATCAGCCCCAGCATTTT

j_gene: TRBJ1-1
d_gene: -
abundance: once
v_gene: TRBV28
CDR3aa: CASSPTRGWDTEAFF
CDR3nt: TGTGCCAGCAGTCCCACGCGGGGGTGGGACACTGAAGCTTTCTTT

j_gene: TRBJ2-3
d_gene: -
abundance: -
v_gene: TRBV3-1/TRBV3-2
CDR3aa: CASSQEWTGPNTDTQYF
CDR3nt: TGTGCCAGCAGCCAAGAGTGGACTGGACCAAACACAGATACGCAGTATTTT

j_gene: TRBJ1-1
d_gene: TRBD1
abundance: -
v_gene: TRBV5-1
CDR3aa: CASSLGGQGAMGTEAFF
CDR3nt: TGCGCCAGCAGCTTGGGGGGACAGGGGGCGATGGGCACTGAAGCTTTCTTT

j_gene: TRBJ2-7
d_gene: TRBD1
abundance: -
v_gene: TRBV2
CDR3aa: CASIRTGGYEQYF
CDR3nt: TGTGCCAGCATAAGGACAGGGGGCTACGAGCAGTACTTC

j_gene: TRBJ1-5
d_gene: -
abundance: -
v_gene: TRBV19
CDR3aa: CASSPQGGLPQHF
CDR3nt: TGTGCCAGTAGTCCCCAGGGAGGTTTGCCCCAGCATTTT

j_gene: TRBJ1-2
d_gene: TRBD1
abundance: -
v_gene: TRBV9
CDR3aa: CASSVGDSLGYGYTF
CDR3nt: TGTGCCAGCAGCGTAGGGGACAGCCTCGGATATGGCTACACCTTC

j_gene: TRBJ1-4
d_gene: -
abundance: -
v_gene: TRBV3-1/TRBV3-2
CDR3aa: CASSQRTDYNEKLFF
CDR3nt: TGTGCCAGCAGCCAACGGACAGATTATAATGAAAAACTGTTTTTT

j_gene: TRBJ1-1
d_gene: -
abundance: -
v_gene: TRBV6-2/TRBV6-3
CDR3aa: CASSYGRTMNTEAFF
CDR3nt: TGTGCCAGCAGTTACGGTAGGACTATGAACACTGAAGCTTTCTTT

j_gene: TRBJ1-2
d_gene: TRBD1
abundance: -
v_gene: TRBV2
CDR3aa: CASSPGQNYGYTF
CDR3nt: TGTGCCAGCAGTCCGGGACAGAACTATGGCTACACCTTC

j_gene: TRBJ1-5
d_gene: -
abundance: -
v_gene: TRBV4-1
CDR3aa: CASSQVSAQPQHF
CDR3nt: TGCGCCAGCAGCCAAGTCAGCGCTCAGCCCCAGCATTTT

j_gene: TRBJ2-3
d_gene: -
abundance: -
v_gene: TRBV10-2
CDR3aa: CASSESGGTDTQYF
CDR3nt: TGCGCCAGCAGTGAGTCGGGCGGCACAGATACGCAGTATTTT